A single T cell receptor (beta chain) is shown here with its context. What it binds is unknown. The sample originates from a study of CD8+ T cells in alopecia areata. Study observations and caveats: Whereas mice showed it more clearly, TCR sharing across patients was murkier, possibly because of HLA.

The CDR3 runs 14 residues. Germline lookup yields CDR1 LGHNA and CDR2 YSLEER. Trimming took 0 bases from V and 5 from J, leaving 11 bases between them. Patients with alopecia areata provided lesional scalp punch biopsies as well as peripheral blood. Investigators sorted PBMCs to obtain both CD4+ and CD8+ T cells. Reverse transcribed after extraction, RNA yielded cDNA as the sequencing template. The protocol was immunoSEQ multiplex PCR, while the TCRdb copy is restricted to in-frame clones and leaves out a portion. This table holds 150,000 to 160,000 clones, less than 65% found once. The sample in question was CD8+ T cells sorted from blood, obtained at week 0. This sequence was found in a human donor with alopecia areata. The J gene is TRBJ2-7, the V gene TRBV4-3, with a tentative D call TRBD1 (5 bases). CDR3 nucleotides: TGCGCCAGCAGCCAAGACCCACAGGTCCACGAGCAGTACTTC. It specifies CASSQDPQVHEQYF.